One and the same sample provided the 21 T cell receptor beta chains below, sequenced in a study of T cell repertoires in ileal Crohn's disease. The sample's time point: inflamed ileum from the surgical specimen. Profiled with immunoSEQ multiplex PCR; TCRdb holds only in-frame clones, not every one. This sample has about 15,000 clones, with about 78% found just once. Material: ileal tissue. Receptors were obtained from an adult with Crohn's disease.

This clone was observed once. This sequence joins TRBV6-5 and TRBJ2-5; 11 bases are a match to TRBD1. Looked up from germline, CDR1 is MNHEY and CDR2 is SVGAGI. The junction had 4 bases not matched to a gene; V was cut back by 6 bases and J by 1 base. The CDR3 extends over 15 amino acids. CDR3 sequence reads: CASRQGQGGQETQYF. The CDR3 DNA reads as TGTGCCAGCAGGCAGGGACAGGGGGGCCAAGAGACCCAGTACTTC.

This sequence joins TRBV13 and TRBJ2-1, with D perhaps matching TRBD2 (7 bases). The V end was cut by 6 bases, the J end by 2 bases, with 14 bases between. Germline-derived CDR1 and CDR2 are PRHDT and FYEKMQ (reference sequence). The CDR3 extends over 15 amino acids. CDR3 bases: TGTGCCAGCAGGCTTTGGGGGGGGCCCTACAATGAGCAGTTCTTC. Translated: CASRLWGGPYNEQFF. The full variable domain, rest sourced from reference TRBV13 and TRBJ2-1, is AAGVIQSPRHLIKEKRETATLKCYPIPRHDTVYWYQQGPGQDPQFLISFYEKMQSDKGSIPDRFSAQQFSDYHSELNMSSLELGDSALYFCASRLWGGPYNEQFFGPGTRLTVL.

This chain joins TRBV6-5 and TRBJ2-2; no clear D gene. The V gene's germline CDR1 is MNHEY and CDR2 SVGAGI. The CDR3 has 12 residues. V lost 4 bases, J lost 1 base, and 1 base lay in between. The CDR3, as DNA: TGTGCCAGCAGTTTGAACACCGGGGAGCTGTTTTTT. Protein sequence: CASSLNTGELFF.

This clone was counted a few times. Within the sample, other DNA sequences also encode this same CDR3. The chain recombines TRBV5-4 with TRBJ2-7; 9 bases are shared with TRBD1. The CDR3 runs to 14 residues. The V and J ends lost 4 bases and 3 bases, in that order; junction bases with no gene match: 5. Germline CDR1 and CDR2: SGHNT and YYREEE (reference sequence). The DNA for the CDR3 is TGTGCCAGCAGCCAGGGACAGGGAGGCTACGAGCAGTACTTC. Its protein product is CASSQGQGGYEQYF.

This chain uses TRBV25-1 with TRBJ1-3, with D possibly TRBD1 on 5 matching bases. The length of the CDR3 is 13 residues. Germline lookup yields CDR1 MGHDK and CDR2 SYGVNS. Trimming cost V 6 bases and J 7 bases, with 13 bases left between them. This chain's CDR3 is CASRSGLQNTIYF. The CDR3 bases are TGTGCCAGCAGGTCGGGACTCCAGAACACCATATATTTT. Based on the CDR3 plus reference TRBV25-1 and TRBJ1-3, the full variable domain is EADIYQTPRYLVIGTGKKITLECSQTMGHDKMYWYQQDPGMELHLIHYSYGVNSTEKGDLSSESTVSRIRTEHFPLTLESARPSHTSQYLCASRSGLQNTIYFGEGSWLTVV.

This clone showed up just once. The chain is built from TRBV19 and TRBJ1-5, with 8 bases identical to TRBD1. The CDR3 consists of 20 residues. The V segment lost 5 bases and the J segment 0 bases; nucleotides outside the gene matches: 18. Germline loops: CDR1 LNHDA, CDR2 SQIVND (reference sequence). The CDR3 DNA sequence: TGTGCCAGTAGTGTCTCATTGCCATACGGACAGGGACATAGCAATCAGCCCCAGCATTTT. This translates into CASSVSLPYGQGHSNQPQHF.

This clone was seen once. The CDR3 loop reads CASSLVDNEKLFF. CDR3 DNA sequence: TGTGCCAGCAGTCTTGTTGATAATGAAAAACTGTTTTTT. The chain links TRBV6-5 to TRBJ1-4; no clear D gene. This CDR3 contains 13 residues. V gave up 5 bases and J gave up 4 bases, with 8 bases separating them. Germline CDR1 and CDR2: MNHEY and SVGAGI.

The chain is built from TRBV4-1 and TRBJ1-3, with 7 bases that match TRBD1. The CDR3 is made up of 17 amino acids. Germline trimming cut 0 bases from V and 2 bases from J; bases unmatched to any gene: 7. Germline V lookup: CDR1 MGHRA, CDR2 YSYEKL. CDR3 protein: CASSQDGVQGAGNTIYF. In nucleotides, the CDR3 is TGCGCCAGCAGCCAAGACGGGGTGCAGGGGGCTGGAAACACCATATATTTT.

This chain uses TRBV2 with TRBJ2-5; D is undetermined. The CDR3 is made up of 10 amino acids. With 3 bases removed from V and 7 bases from J, the gap between germline ends came to 3 bases. Germline values: CDR1 SNHLY, CDR2 FYNNEI. The CDR3 region is CASSELTQYF. The CDR3 nucleotides read TGTGCCAGCAGTGAGTTGACCCAGTACTTC.

The chain links TRBV9 to TRBJ1-3, with D possibly matching TRBD1 (5 bases). This CDR3 is built from 13 residues. V lost 6 bases and J lost 2, with 9 bases in between. Per the germline V gene, CDR1 is SGDLS and CDR2 is YYNGEE. CDR3 nucleotide sequence: TGTGCCAGCATGGGCAGGGCTGGAAACACCATATATTTT. Translation gives CASMGRAGNTIYF.

The chain uses TRBV21-1 and TRBJ2-7; the table's D call, TRBD1, was not checked against the DNA. TRBV21-1 is described as a pseudogene. CDR3 length: 17 residues. CDR3 coding DNA: TGTGCCAGCAGCAACGCGGCCTCGGGACAGGGAAACTACGAGCAGTACTTC. This encodes CASSNAASGQGNYEQYF.

The CDR3 DNA sequence: TGTGCCAGCAGCTTAGCCGGGAGTTTGAACAATGAGCAGTTCTTC. Translated: CASSLAGSLNNEQFF. The J gene is TRBJ2-1, the V gene TRBV7-2; the D gene is possibly TRBD2 (6 bases). The germline gives CDR1 SGHTA, CDR2 FQGNSA. Trimming took 0 bases from V and 5 from J, leaving 11 bases between them. This CDR3 comprises 15 residues.

The CDR3 here is CASSAQGDQPQHF. The CDR3 nucleotides are TGTGCCAGCAGTGCCCAGGGGGACCAGCCCCAGCATTTT. The rearrangement joins TRBV2 to TRBJ1-5, with 7 bases matching TRBD1. The CDR3 has 13 amino acids. The V gene's germline CDR1 is SNHLY and CDR2 FYNNEI. The trim removed 4 bases at V and 7 bases at J, leaving 4 bases unmatched.

The chain uses TRBV5-5 and TRBJ2-1, with D perhaps matching TRBD1 or TRBD2 (6 bases each). Germline V lookup: CDR1 SGHKS, CDR2 YYEKEE (reference sequence). V shed 4 bases and J shed 2 bases, with 16 bases lying between them. This CDR3 has 16 residues. CDR3 nucleotide sequence: TGTGCCAGCAGCCCCGGAACGGGGGCCCCCTACAATGAGCAGTTCTTC. Its protein product is CASSPGTGAPYNEQFF.

The gene calls are TRBV11-2 and TRBJ2-7; D gene unclear. Per germline, CDR1 SGHAT and CDR2 FQNNGV. The V end lost 0 bases, the J end lost 0 bases, and 6 bases lay between the germline ends. The length of the CDR3 is 14 residues. The CDR3 spells CASSLDRHSYEQYF. Here the CDR3 DNA reads TGTGCCAGCAGCTTAGACAGGCACTCCTACGAGCAGTACTTC.

CDR3 sequence reads: CASSGRGYTDTQYF. CDR3 DNA sequence: TGTGCCAGCAGTGGTCGAGGGTACACAGATACGCAGTATTTT. The V and J genes are TRBV6-1 and TRBJ2-3; D may be TRBD2 (5 bases). V was cut by 4 bases and J by 2 bases, with 10 bases left in between. Germline-derived CDR1 and CDR2 are MNHNS and SASEGT. The CDR3 loop spans 14 amino acids.

The chain couples TRBV6-1 to TRBJ2-7, with D perhaps matching TRBD1 (6 bases). The CDR3 length is 15 residues. V gave up 2 bases and J gave up 0 bases, with 11 bases separating them. In germline, CDR1 is MNHNS, CDR2 SASEGT. CDR3 DNA: TGTGCCAGCAGTGAACATCAGGGGAGCTCCTACGAGCAGTACTTC. Its protein product is CASSEHQGSSYEQYF.

This rearrangement joins TRBV4-1 to TRBJ1-4, with 8 bases that match TRBD1. CDR1 is MGHRA, CDR2 YSYEKL, per germline. The CDR3 consists of 14 residues. V was pared by 4 bases and J by 7 bases, with 5 bases of the junction left unmatched. This CDR3 reads CASSPRTGSEKLFF. The CDR3 DNA reads as TGCGCCAGCAGCCCCCGGACAGGGAGTGAAAAACTGTTTTTT.

This chain connects TRBV2 to TRBJ2-5; no reliable D call. Per germline, CDR1 SNHLY and CDR2 FYNNEI. This CDR3 spans 11 amino acids. The germline V and J ends were trimmed by 7 bases and 3 bases, with 6 bases remaining between them. The CDR3 sequence is CASTMKETQYF. The CDR3 DNA follows: TGTGCCAGCACCATGAAAGAGACCCAGTACTTC.

The V gene is TRBV5-4, the J gene TRBJ1-5; weak D call: TRBD1 (5 bases). This CDR3 spans 14 amino acids. Germline V CDR1 and CDR2: SGHNT, YYREEE (reference sequence). The V end was cut by 0 bases, the J end by 5 bases, with 9 bases between. The CDR3 coding sequence is TGTGCCAGCAGCTTGGGGGGCACCGATCAGCCCCAGCATTTT. As protein: CASSLGGTDQPQHF.

This clone was observed a few times. This sequence joins TRBV2 and TRBJ2-3; D unclear. This CDR3 spans 11 amino acids. Trimming shortened V by 3 bases and J by 10 bases, and 8 bases separated the two germline ends. The V gene's germline CDR1 is SNHLY and CDR2 FYNNEI. CDR3 in amino acids: CASSDEVAQYF. DNA of the CDR3: TGTGCCAGCAGTGATGAAGTGGCGCAGTATTTT.